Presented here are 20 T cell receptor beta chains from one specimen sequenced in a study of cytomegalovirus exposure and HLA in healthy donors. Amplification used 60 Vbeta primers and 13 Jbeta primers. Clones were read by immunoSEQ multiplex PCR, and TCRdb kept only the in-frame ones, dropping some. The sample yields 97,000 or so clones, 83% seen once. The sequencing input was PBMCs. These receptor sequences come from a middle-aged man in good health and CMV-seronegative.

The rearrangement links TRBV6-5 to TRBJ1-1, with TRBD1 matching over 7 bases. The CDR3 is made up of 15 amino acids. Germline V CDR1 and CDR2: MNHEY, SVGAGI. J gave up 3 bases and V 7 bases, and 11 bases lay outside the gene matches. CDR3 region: CASIRMDRRDTEAFF. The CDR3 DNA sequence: TGTGCCAGCATTAGGATGGACAGGCGCGACACTGAAGCTTTCTTT.

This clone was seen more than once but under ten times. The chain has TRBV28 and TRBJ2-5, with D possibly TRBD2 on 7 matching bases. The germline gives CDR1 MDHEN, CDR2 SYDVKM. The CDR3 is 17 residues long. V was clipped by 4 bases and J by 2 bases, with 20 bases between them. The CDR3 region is CASSSWGGAVSQETQYF. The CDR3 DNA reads TGTGCCAGCAGTTCTTGGGGGGGGGCGGTATCACAAGAGACCCAGTACTTC.

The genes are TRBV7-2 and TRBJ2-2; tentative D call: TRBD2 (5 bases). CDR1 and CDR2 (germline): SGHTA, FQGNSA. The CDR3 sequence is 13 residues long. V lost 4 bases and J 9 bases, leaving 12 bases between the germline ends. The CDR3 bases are TGTGCCAGCAGCTCGCTAGCTCCCTGGGAGCTGTTTTTT. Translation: CASSSLAPWELFF.

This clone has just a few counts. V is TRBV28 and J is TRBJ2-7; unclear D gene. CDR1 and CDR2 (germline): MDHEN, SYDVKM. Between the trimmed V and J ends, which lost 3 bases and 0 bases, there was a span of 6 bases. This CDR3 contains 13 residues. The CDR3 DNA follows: TGTGCCAGCAGTTTGGGCCCCTCCTACGAGCAGTACTTC. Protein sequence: CASSLGPSYEQYF.

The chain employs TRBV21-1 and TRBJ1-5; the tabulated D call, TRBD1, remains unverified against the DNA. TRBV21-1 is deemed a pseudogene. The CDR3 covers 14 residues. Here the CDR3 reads CASSKLAGGQLQHF. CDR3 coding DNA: TGTGCCAGCAGCAAATTGGCAGGGGGCCAGCTCCAGCATTTT.

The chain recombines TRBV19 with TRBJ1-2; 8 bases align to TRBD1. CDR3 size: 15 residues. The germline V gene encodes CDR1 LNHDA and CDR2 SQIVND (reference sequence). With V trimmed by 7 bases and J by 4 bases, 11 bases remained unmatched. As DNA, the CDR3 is TGTGCCAGTACCCAGGGGGCAAACCCCGCCTATGGCTACACCTTC. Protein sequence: CASTQGANPAYGYTF. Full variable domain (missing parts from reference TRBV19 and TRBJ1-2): DGGITQSPKYLFRKEGQNVTLSCEQNLNHDAMYWYRQDPGQGLRLIYYSQIVNDFQKGDIAEGYSVSREKKESFPLTVTSAQKNPTAFYLCASTQGANPAYGYTFGSGTRLTVV.

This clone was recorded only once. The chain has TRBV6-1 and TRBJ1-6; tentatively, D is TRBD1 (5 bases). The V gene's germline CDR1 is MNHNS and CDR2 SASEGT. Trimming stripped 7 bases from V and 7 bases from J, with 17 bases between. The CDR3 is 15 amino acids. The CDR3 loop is CASTSAWTQNSPLHF. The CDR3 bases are TGTGCCAGCACTTCCGCCTGGACACAAAATTCACCCCTCCACTTT.

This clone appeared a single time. Here the CDR3 DNA reads TGCGCCAGCAGCTTGTATCCGGGAATCAGTGAAAAACTGTTTTTT. It is translated as CASSLYPGISEKLFF. J is TRBJ1-4 and V is TRBV5-1; no clear D. Trimming took 1 base from V and 7 from J, leaving 14 bases between them. CDR1 is SGHRS, CDR2 YFSETQ, per germline. This CDR3 comprises 15 residues. Looking up the rest from reference TRBV5-1 and TRBJ1-4 gives the full variable domain: KAGVTQTPRYLIKTRGQQVTLSCSPISGHRSVSWYQQTPGQGLQFLFEYFSETQRNKGNFPGRFSGRQFSNSRSEMNVSTLELGDSALYLCASSLYPGISEKLFFGSGTQLSVL.

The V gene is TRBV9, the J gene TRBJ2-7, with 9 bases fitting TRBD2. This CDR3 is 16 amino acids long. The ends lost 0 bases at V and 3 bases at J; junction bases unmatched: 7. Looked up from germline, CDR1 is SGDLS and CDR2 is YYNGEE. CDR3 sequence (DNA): TGTGCCAGCAGCGTAGGTAGTAGCGGGGGAATCTACGAGCAGTACTTC. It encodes CASSVGSSGGIYEQYF.

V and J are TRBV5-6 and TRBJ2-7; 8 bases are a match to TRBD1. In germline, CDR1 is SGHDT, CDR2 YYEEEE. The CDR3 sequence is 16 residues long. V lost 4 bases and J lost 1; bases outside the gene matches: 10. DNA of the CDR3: TGTGCCAGCAGCGCCGCCGACAGGGGATGGTCCTACGAGCAGTACTTC. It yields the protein CASSAADRGWSYEQYF.

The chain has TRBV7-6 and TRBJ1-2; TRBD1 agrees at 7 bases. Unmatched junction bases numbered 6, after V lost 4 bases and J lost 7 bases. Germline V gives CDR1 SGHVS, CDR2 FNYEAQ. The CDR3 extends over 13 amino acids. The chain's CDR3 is CASSSAAGGGYTF. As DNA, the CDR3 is TGTGCCAGCAGCTCGGCGGCAGGGGGTGGCTACACCTTC.

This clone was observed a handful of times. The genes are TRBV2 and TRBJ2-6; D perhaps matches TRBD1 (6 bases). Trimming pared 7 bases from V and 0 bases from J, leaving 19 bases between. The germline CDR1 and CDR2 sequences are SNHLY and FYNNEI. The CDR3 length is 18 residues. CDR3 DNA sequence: TGTGCCAGCAACCCACTCAGGGGTTGGGACTCTGGGGCCAACGTCCTGACTTTC. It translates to CASNPLRGWDSGANVLTF. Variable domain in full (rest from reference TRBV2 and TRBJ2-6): EPEVTQTPSHQVTQMGQEVILRCVPISNHLYFYWYRQILGQKVEFLVSFYNNEISEKSEIFDDQFSVERPDGSNFTLKIRSTKLEDSAMYFCASNPLRGWDSGANVLTFGAGSRLTVL.

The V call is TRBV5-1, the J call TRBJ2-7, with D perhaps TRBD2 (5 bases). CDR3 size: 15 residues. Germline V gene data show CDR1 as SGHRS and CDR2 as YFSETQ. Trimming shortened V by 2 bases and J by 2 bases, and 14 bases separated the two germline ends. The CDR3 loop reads CASSLEGNPTYEQYF. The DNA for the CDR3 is TGCGCCAGCAGCTTAGAGGGTAACCCTACCTACGAGCAGTACTTC.

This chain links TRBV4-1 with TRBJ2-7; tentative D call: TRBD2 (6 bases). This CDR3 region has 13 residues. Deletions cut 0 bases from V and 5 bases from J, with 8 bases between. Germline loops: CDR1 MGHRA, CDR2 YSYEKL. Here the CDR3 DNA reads TGCGCCAGCAGCCAAGAGGGGGGTAACGAGCAGTACTTC. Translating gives CASSQEGGNEQYF.

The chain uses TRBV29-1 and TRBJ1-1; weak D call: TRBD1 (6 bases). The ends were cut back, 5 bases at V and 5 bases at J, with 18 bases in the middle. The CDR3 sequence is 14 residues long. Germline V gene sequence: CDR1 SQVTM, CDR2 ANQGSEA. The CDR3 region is CSVSGDKGGTEAFF. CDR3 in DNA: TGCAGCGTTAGCGGGGACAAGGGTGGGACTGAAGCTTTCTTT.

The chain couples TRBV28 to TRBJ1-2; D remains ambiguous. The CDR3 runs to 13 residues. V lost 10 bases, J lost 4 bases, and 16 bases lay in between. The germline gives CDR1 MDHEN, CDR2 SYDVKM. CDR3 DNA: TGTGCCACCCTCTCGGGTCGGATCTATGGCTACACCTTC. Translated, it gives CATLSGRIYGYTF.

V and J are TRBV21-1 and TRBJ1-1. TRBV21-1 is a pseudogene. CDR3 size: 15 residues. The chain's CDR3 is CASSKEQRGGTEAFF. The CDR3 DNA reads TGTGCCAGCAGCAAAGAACAGAGGGGAGGCACTGAAGCTTTCTTT.

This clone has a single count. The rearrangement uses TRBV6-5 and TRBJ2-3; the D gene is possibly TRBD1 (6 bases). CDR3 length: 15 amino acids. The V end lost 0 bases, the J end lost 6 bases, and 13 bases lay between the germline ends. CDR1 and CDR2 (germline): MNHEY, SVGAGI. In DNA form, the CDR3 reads TGTGCCAGCAGTTACTCGGCAGGGGAGAGGGATACGCAGTATTTT. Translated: CASSYSAGERDTQYF.

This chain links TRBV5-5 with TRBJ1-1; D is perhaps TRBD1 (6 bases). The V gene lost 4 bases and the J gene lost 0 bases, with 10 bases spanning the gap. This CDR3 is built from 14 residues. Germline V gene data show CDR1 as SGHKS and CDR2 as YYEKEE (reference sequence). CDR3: CASSQGHLNTEAFF. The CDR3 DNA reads TGTGCCAGCAGCCAGGGACACTTGAACACTGAAGCTTTCTTT.

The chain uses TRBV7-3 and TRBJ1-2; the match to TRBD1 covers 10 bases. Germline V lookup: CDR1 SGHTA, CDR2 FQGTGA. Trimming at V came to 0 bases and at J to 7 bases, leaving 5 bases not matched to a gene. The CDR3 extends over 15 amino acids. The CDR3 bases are TGTGCCAGCAGCTTAACCGGGACAGGGGAGCGTGGCTACACCTTC. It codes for CASSLTGTGERGYTF.